One and the same sample provided the 22 T cell receptor beta chains below, sequenced in a study of T cell changes during pregnancy in multiple sclerosis. Some clones are missing from TCRdb's copy, which holds only in-frame ones; the method was immunoSEQ multiplex PCR. The table lists about 72,000 clones, 91% of them singletons, with about 0.92% in the top ten. The sample in question was peripheral blood, obtained in the second trimester of pregnancy. These receptors came from a female donor with multiple sclerosis, enrolled in a pregnancy study.

The chain couples TRBV11-3 to TRBJ2-3; 8 bases align to TRBD2. Germline CDR1 SGHNT, CDR2 YENEEA. After removal of 1 base from V and 4 bases from J, the junction contained 7 bases not matched to a gene. CDR3 length: 16 residues. The CDR3: CASSLVAGPGPDTQYF. CDR3 sequence (DNA): TGTGCCAGCAGCTTAGTAGCGGGGCCGGGCCCAGATACGCAGTATTTT.

The V and J genes are TRBV7-3 and TRBJ1-2; tentative D call: TRBD1 (6 bases). V was clipped by 5 bases and J by 4 bases, with 11 bases between them. Germline CDR1 reads SGHTA; CDR2 reads FQGTGA. The CDR3 has 13 amino acids. In nucleotides, the CDR3 is TGTGCCAGCAGCCTGAAACAGGGCTATGGCTACACCTTC. This encodes CASSLKQGYGYTF.

The chain uses TRBV10-3 and TRBJ1-5; D might be TRBD1 (5 bases). This CDR3 contains 16 residues. V was clipped by 2 bases and J by 0 bases, with 11 bases between them. Germline V CDR1 and CDR2: ENHRY, SYGVKD. CDR3 sequence reads: CAISEKDTYSNQPQHF. The DNA of the CDR3 is TGTGCCATCAGTGAGAAGGACACTTATAGCAATCAGCCCCAGCATTTT.

In its sample, this clone was seen a few times. The chain uses TRBV19 and TRBJ2-3, with 10 bases that match TRBD2. With 3 bases clipped from V and 2 bases from J, the junction kept 5 bases outside the gene matches. This CDR3 is 16 amino acids long. CDR1 and CDR2 (germline): LNHDA, SQIVND (reference sequence). CDR3 nucleotide sequence: TGTGCCAGTAGTATCTTAGCGGGGGGACCCACAGATACGCAGTATTTT. Protein sequence: CASSILAGGPTDTQYF. Full variable domain (outside the CDR3, taken from reference TRBV19 and TRBJ2-3): DGGITQSPKYLFRKEGQNVTLSCEQNLNHDAMYWYRQDPGQGLRLIYYSQIVNDFQKGDIAEGYSVSREKKESFPLTVTSAQKNPTAFYLCASSILAGGPTDTQYFGPGTRLTVL.

The rearrangement uses TRBV6-5 and TRBJ1-1; 7 bases match TRBD1. CDR3 length: 16 residues. Germline CDR1 and CDR2: MNHEY and SVGAGI. V shed 4 bases, J shed 3 bases, and the junction held 11 bases outside the gene matches. CDR3 DNA: TGTGCCAGCAGTTCCCTCGGCAGGGGGGTATACACTGAAGCTTTCTTT. Amino acid sequence: CASSSLGRGVYTEAFF.

J is TRBJ2-4 and V is TRBV9; perhaps TRBD2 as D (7 bases). This CDR3 comprises 17 residues. The V end lost 1 base, the J end lost 0 bases, and 14 bases lay between the germline ends. The V gene's germline CDR1 is SGDLS and CDR2 YYNGEE. The CDR3 loop reads CASSVSGGPLAKNIQYF. CDR3 DNA sequence: TGTGCCAGCAGCGTATCGGGGGGCCCTCTAGCCAAAAACATTCAGTACTTC.

This chain connects TRBV30 to TRBJ2-1; D is possibly TRBD1 (6 bases). The CDR3 runs to 13 residues. Germline CDR1 is GTSNPN and CDR2 is SVGIG (reference sequence). The ends were cut back, 7 bases at V and 9 bases at J, with 19 bases in the middle. The CDR3 sequence is CASQLDRGREQFF. The DNA for the CDR3 is TGTGCCTCCCAACTGGACAGAGGCCGTGAGCAGTTCTTC.

This clone was picked up one time. The J gene is TRBJ2-1, the V gene TRBV9; 8 bases agree with TRBD2. CDR1 SGDLS and CDR2 YYNGEE come from the germline V gene. V trimming: 3 bases; J trimming: 7 bases; junction bases outside the gene matches: 9. The CDR3 is 15 amino acids. The CDR3 DNA is TGTGCCAGCAGCGCACGTGCACTAGCGGTGAATGAGCAGTTCTTC. It translates to CASSARALAVNEQFF.

The chain is built from TRBV18 and TRBJ2-7; TRBD2 agrees at 7 bases. With V trimmed by 0 bases and J by 0 bases, 5 bases remained unmatched. This CDR3 spans 16 amino acids. Per germline, CDR1 KGHSH and CDR2 LQKENI. CDR3 nucleotide sequence: TGTGCCAGCTCACCACCTTTGCGGGAGCTCTCCTACGAGCAGTACTTC. Protein: CASSPPLRELSYEQYF.

V usage is TRBV6-5 and J usage is TRBJ1-2, with D possibly matching TRBD1 (5 bases). CDR3 length: 12 residues. V was pared by 2 bases and J by 7 bases, with 8 bases between. CDR1 and CDR2 (germline): MNHEY, SVGAGI. The DNA for the CDR3 is TGTGCCAGCAGTTACGGGGGGGTTGGCTACACCTTC. Protein product: CASSYGGVGYTF.

The J gene is TRBJ2-3, the V gene TRBV7-2; 7 nucleotides match TRBD1. Germline V gene data show CDR1 as SGHTA and CDR2 as FQGNSA. This CDR3 contains 15 residues. The ends lost 0 bases at V and 9 bases at J; junction bases unmatched: 9. CDR3 DNA: TGTGCCAGCAGCTTAGCGCCTGGGACAGTCGAAACGCAGTATTTT. Its protein is CASSLAPGTVETQYF.

Only one count was recorded for this clone. The junction does not match germline at one end; this may be a read error. V gene TRBV7-7 combines with J gene TRBJ1-1; 8 nucleotides agree with TRBD1. CDR3 length: 13 residues. Germline V lookup: CDR1 SSHAT, CDR2 FNYEAQ (reference sequence). CDR3 sequence: CASSLDRGTEAFF. The CDR3 nucleotides read TGTGCTAGCAGCTTAGACAGGGGCACTGAAGCTTTCTTT.

The rearrangement links TRBV25-1 to TRBJ1-1; no definite D call. Germline CDR1 MGHDK, CDR2 SYGVNS. This CDR3 is built from 16 residues. Trimming shortened V by 6 bases and J by 1 base, and 18 bases separated the two germline ends. The CDR3 spells CASRSSPGEPNTEAFF. CDR3 DNA sequence: TGTGCCAGCAGATCCTCCCCGGGAGAACCGAACACTGAAGCTTTCTTT. The full variable domain, in which reference TRBV25-1 and TRBJ1-1 provide the parts outside the CDR3, is EADIYQTPRYLVIGTGKKITLECSQTMGHDKMYWYQQDPGMELHLIHYSYGVNSTEKGDLSSESTVSRIRTEHFPLTLESARPSHTSQYLCASRSSPGEPNTEAFFGQGTRLTVV.

The genes are TRBV19 and TRBJ2-7, with D tentatively TRBD1 (6 bases). The CDR3 is 15 residues long. The germline CDR1 and CDR2 sequences are LNHDA and SQIVND (reference sequence). V was clipped by 6 bases and J by 2 bases, with 17 bases between them. This CDR3 is CASSLKGGRAYEQYF. The CDR3 DNA is TGTGCCAGTAGCCTGAAAGGGGGACGGGCCTACGAGCAGTACTTC.

The chain links TRBV27 to TRBJ2-3, with a weak D call TRBD2 (7 bases). From germline, CDR1 is MNHEY and CDR2 SMNVEV (reference sequence). The length of the CDR3 is 16 residues. The V gene lost 3 bases and the J gene lost 0 bases, with 13 bases spanning the gap. The CDR3 DNA follows: TGTGCCAGCAGTTTTTGGCGGGGGCCCAGCACAGATACGCAGTATTTT. Residues: CASSFWRGPSTDTQYF.

The chain has TRBV19 and TRBJ1-2; TRBD1 agrees at 7 bases. This CDR3 region has 15 residues. Per the germline V gene, CDR1 is LNHDA and CDR2 is SQIVND (reference sequence). The ends lost 5 bases at V and 7 bases at J; junction bases unmatched: 13. CDR3 residues: CASSPNPRGQGGYTF. CDR3 in DNA: TGTGCCAGTAGTCCAAACCCGAGGGGGCAGGGTGGCTACACCTTC.

This rearrangement joins TRBV27 to TRBJ1-2, with 9 bases fitting TRBD1. CDR3 length: 15 residues. In germline, CDR1 is MNHEY, CDR2 SMNVEV (reference sequence). Trimming at V came to 4 bases and at J to 2 bases, leaving 5 bases not matched to a gene. CDR3 sequence (DNA): TGTGCCAGCAGTTCAGGGACAGGGAGAAACTATGGCTACACCTTC. Translating gives CASSSGTGRNYGYTF.

The chain carries TRBV7-2 and TRBJ2-3, with 10 positions matching TRBD2. The V segment lost 5 bases and the J segment 8 bases; nucleotides outside the gene matches: 10. CDR3 length: 15 amino acids. CDR1 and CDR2 from the germline V gene are SGHTA and FQGNSA. CDR3 amino acids: CASSTRAAGGFTQYF. Here the CDR3 DNA reads TGTGCCAGCAGCACCCGGGCAGCGGGGGGGTTTACGCAGTATTTT.

V gene TRBV7-2 combines with J gene TRBJ1-3; 7 bases line up with TRBD1. The CDR3 is 14 amino acids. The V and J ends lost 5 bases and 0 bases, in that order; junction bases with no gene match: 1. Germline V gives CDR1 SGHTA, CDR2 FQGNSA. The CDR3 is CASSRTGSGNTIYF. CDR3 DNA sequence: TGTGCCAGCAGCCGGACAGGCTCTGGAAACACCATATATTTT.

A single count supports this clone. The chain joins TRBV29-1 to TRBJ1-2; the D gene is possibly TRBD1 (6 bases). CDR1 and CDR2 from the germline V gene are SQVTM and ANQGSEA. The ends were cut back, 5 bases at V and 3 bases at J, with 13 bases in the middle. The CDR3 consists of 13 residues. The CDR3 protein is CSVKGQTDYGYTF. CDR3 bases: TGCAGCGTTAAAGGACAGACAGACTATGGCTACACCTTC.

This clone occurred once. The chain employs TRBV6-5 and TRBJ1-4; 7 bases are shared with TRBD1. Trimming took 6 bases from V and 8 from J; bases not matched to a gene: 9. The CDR3 covers 14 residues. Per the germline V gene, CDR1 is MNHEY and CDR2 is SVGAGI. CDR3 in DNA: TGTGCCAGCAGACGGACAGGCCTTGAGGAAAAACTGTTTTTT. Translation gives CASRRTGLEEKLFF.

CDR3 amino acids: CASSLTGALTDTQYF. As DNA, the CDR3 is TGTGCCAGCAGCTTAACAGGGGCACTCACAGATACGCAGTATTTT. The chain combines TRBV11-3 with TRBJ2-3; TRBD1 agrees at 7 bases. V lost 2 bases to trimming and J lost 2 bases; unmatched junction nucleotides: 4. From germline, CDR1 is SGHNT and CDR2 YENEEA. The CDR3 consists of 15 residues.